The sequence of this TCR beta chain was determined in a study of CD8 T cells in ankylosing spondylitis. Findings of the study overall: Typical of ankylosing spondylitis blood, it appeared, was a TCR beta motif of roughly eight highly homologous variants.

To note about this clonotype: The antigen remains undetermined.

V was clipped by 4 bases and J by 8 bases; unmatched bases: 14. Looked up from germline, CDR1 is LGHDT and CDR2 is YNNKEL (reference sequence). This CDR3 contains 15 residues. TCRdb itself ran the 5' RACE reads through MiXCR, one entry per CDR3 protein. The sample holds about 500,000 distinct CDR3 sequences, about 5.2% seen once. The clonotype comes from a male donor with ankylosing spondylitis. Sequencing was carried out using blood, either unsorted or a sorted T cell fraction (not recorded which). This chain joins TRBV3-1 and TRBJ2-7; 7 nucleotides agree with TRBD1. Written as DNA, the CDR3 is TGTGCCAGCAGCCGCGACAGGGCCACCGTACTACAGCAGTACTTC. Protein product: CASSRDRATVLQQYF.